Following are 20 T cell receptor beta chains from one sample sequenced in a study of blood T cell repertoires in COVID-19. Repertoires were generated with immunoSEQ multiplex PCR, while TCRdb's copy carries only in-frame clones and drops some. The repertoire holds around 280,000 clones, around nine tenths seen once, with 1.3% in the top ten. Sequenced sample: peripheral blood. These receptors came from a man aged 65 to 79 with acute or convalescent COVID-19.

In regard to this clone: The sample holds other DNA sequences that translate to the same CDR3. The CDR3 nucleotides are TGCGCCAGCAGCTTGGCCGGGACTAGTGCGGAGACCCAGTACTTC. It encodes CASSLAGTSAETQYF. The chain links TRBV5-1 to TRBJ2-5; TRBD2 matches 8 bases. This CDR3 is 15 amino acids long. Germline assignment: CDR1 SGHRS and CDR2 YFSETQ. V shed 0 bases, J shed 5 bases, and the junction held 6 bases outside the gene matches.

This rearrangement joins TRBV28 to TRBJ1-2, with TRBD1 matching 7 bases. This CDR3 has 14 residues. Looked up from germline, CDR1 is MDHEN and CDR2 is SYDVKM. V dropped 7 bases and J dropped 3; count of bases not matched to a gene: 8. CDR3 residues: CASIEQGYYYGYTF. CDR3 bases: TGTGCCAGCATTGAACAGGGGTATTACTATGGCTACACCTTC.

V and J are TRBV5-4 and TRBJ2-1; 11 bases are a match to TRBD2. V was pared by 4 bases and J by 12 bases, with 12 bases of the junction left unmatched. The CDR3 is 15 residues long. CDR1 and CDR2 (germline): SGHNT, YYREEE (reference sequence). The CDR3 here is CASSPSGGPHEVQFF. CDR3 bases: TGTGCCAGCAGCCCTAGCGGGGGGCCCCACGAGGTGCAGTTCTTC.

The gene calls are TRBV28 and TRBJ2-2; no definite D call. The ends were cut back, 8 bases at V and 3 bases at J, with 13 bases in the middle. The V gene's germline CDR1 is MDHEN and CDR2 SYDVKM. The CDR3 runs 14 residues. CDR3 sequence: CASVASGYTGELFF. In DNA form, the CDR3 reads TGTGCCAGCGTCGCATCCGGGTACACCGGGGAGCTGTTTTTT.

This rearrangement joins TRBV5-6 to TRBJ1-2, with D possibly matching TRBD1 (6 bases). CDR3 length: 13 amino acids. The V and J ends lost 4 bases and 4 bases respectively, with 11 bases between them. Looked up from germline, CDR1 is SGHDT and CDR2 is YYEEEE. The DNA of the CDR3 is TGTGCCAGCAGCCAGACAGGAACCTATGGCTACACCTTC. Translation: CASSQTGTYGYTF.

The V gene is TRBV11-3, the J gene TRBJ2-1, with 8 positions matching TRBD2. CDR1 is SGHNT and CDR2 is YENEEA in the germline V gene. V shed 5 bases, J shed 7 bases, and the junction held 10 bases outside the gene matches. This CDR3 has 15 amino acids. The chain's CDR3 is CASSPGTRGVNEQFF. CDR3 bases: TGTGCCAGCAGCCCCGGGACTAGGGGCGTGAATGAGCAGTTCTTC. Full variable domain (remainder filled in from reference TRBV11-3 and TRBJ2-1): EAGVVQSPRYKIIEKKQPVAFWCNPISGHNTLYWYLQNLGQGPELLIRYENEEAVDDSQLPKDRFSAERLKGVDSTLKIQPAELGDSAVYLCASSPGTRGVNEQFFGPGTRLTVL.

This chain connects TRBV2 to TRBJ2-2; 7 positions agree with TRBD1. This CDR3 has 12 amino acids. After removal of 7 bases from V and 5 bases from J, the junction contained 1 base not matched to a gene. Germline V CDR1 and CDR2: SNHLY, FYNNEI. The CDR3, as DNA: TGTGCCAGCAAACAGGGGACCGGGGAGCTGTTTTTT. Its protein product is CASKQGTGELFF.

The chain links TRBV9 to TRBJ2-7, with TRBD1 identical over 10 bases. Germline V gives CDR1 SGDLS, CDR2 YYNGEE. The CDR3 has 15 amino acids. Trimming removed 0 bases from V and 3 bases from J; junction bases left unmatched: 3. CDR3 in amino acids: CASSVGDRGRYEQYF. For the CDR3, the DNA is TGTGCCAGCAGCGTAGGAGACAGGGGGCGCTACGAGCAGTACTTC.

This sequence joins TRBV18 and TRBJ1-1; no definite D call. The CDR3 is made up of 16 amino acids. Germline values: CDR1 KGHSH, CDR2 LQKENI. V was clipped by 6 bases and J by 2 bases, with 19 bases between them. Here the CDR3 reads CASSPTAGGPNTEAFF. In DNA, the CDR3 is TGTGCCAGCTCTCCCACGGCCGGAGGGCCAAACACTGAAGCTTTCTTT.

The V gene is TRBV5-6, the J gene TRBJ2-7; D is unclear. CDR3 length: 11 residues. The germline V gene has CDR1 SGHDT and CDR2 YYEEEE. The V gene lost 3 bases and the J gene lost 5 bases, with 6 bases spanning the gap. The CDR3 sequence is CASSSLNEQYF. The CDR3 DNA sequence: TGTGCCAGCAGCTCCTTAAACGAGCAGTACTTC.

This chain links TRBV7-2 with TRBJ1-1; possible D gene TRBD1, 6 bases. V was cut by 2 bases and J by 1 base, with 8 bases left in between. The CDR3 runs to 14 residues. CDR1 and CDR2 from the germline V gene are SGHTA and FQGNSA. The CDR3 DNA reads TGTGCCAGCAGCTTAAGCAGGGGGAACACTGAAGCTTTCTTT. Protein sequence: CASSLSRGNTEAFF. Together with reference TRBV7-2 and TRBJ1-1, the CDR3 gives the full variable domain: GAGVSQSPSNKVTEKGKDVELRCDPISGHTALYWYRQSLGQGLEFLIYFQGNSAPDKSGLPSDRFSAERTGGSVSTLTIQRTQQEDSAVYLCASSLSRGNTEAFFGQGTRLTVV.

V and J are TRBV3-1 (or the pseudogene TRBV3-2) and TRBJ2-5; the D gene is possibly TRBD2 (5 bases). Per germline, CDR1 LGHDT and CDR2 YNNKEL (reference sequence). V dropped 4 bases and J dropped 2 bases, with 8 bases sitting between them. The CDR3 sequence is 13 residues long. The CDR3 region has the DNA TGTGCCAGCAGCCCCCGAGGGCAAGAGACCCAGTACTTC. Translating it yields CASSPRGQETQYF.

J is TRBJ1-1 and V is TRBV5-1; 8 bases are a match to TRBD1. J lost 2 bases, V lost 7 bases, and 7 bases had no gene match. Germline CDR1 is SGHRS and CDR2 is YFSETQ. The CDR3 totals 14 residues. This CDR3 reads CASRQGAVNTEAFF. In DNA form, the CDR3 reads TGCGCCAGCCGCCAGGGGGCGGTTAACACTGAAGCTTTCTTT.

The V and J genes are TRBV11-2 and TRBJ2-1; tentative D call: TRBD1 (6 bases). The V gene's germline CDR1 is SGHAT and CDR2 FQNNGV. V was cut by 3 bases and J by 7 bases, with 16 bases left in between. This CDR3 spans 15 amino acids. CDR3 in DNA: TGTGCCAGCAGCTTTTCATCAGGGGTCCAGAATGAGCAGTTCTTC. Translated: CASSFSSGVQNEQFF.

The chain employs TRBV7-2 and TRBJ2-1; 14 bases fit TRBD2. The CDR3 runs to 14 residues. The germline V gene encodes CDR1 SGHTA and CDR2 FQGNSA. The trim removed 1 base at V and 12 bases at J, leaving 2 bases unmatched. The CDR3 DNA sequence: TGTGCCAGCAGCTTAGGACTAGCGGGGGGGAGGCAGTTCTTC. This gives the protein CASSLGLAGGRQFF.

The J gene is TRBJ1-4, the V gene TRBV7-9; D call uncertain. Trimming removed 2 bases at V and 13 bases at J, with 11 bases between. CDR3 length equals 12 residues. Germline CDR1 SEHNR, CDR2 FQNEAQ (reference sequence). The CDR3 nucleotides are TGTGCCAGCAGCTTACTCGGTATGAGACTGTTTTTT. Its translation is CASSLLGMRLFF.

The genes are TRBV19 and TRBJ2-1; 10 bases agree with TRBD2. With 6 bases clipped from V and 0 bases from J, the junction kept 2 bases outside the gene matches. The CDR3 consists of 15 residues. Germline V gene data show CDR1 as LNHDA and CDR2 as SQIVND (reference sequence). For the CDR3, the DNA is TGTGCCAGTAGCAGGACTAGCGGCTCCTACAATGAGCAGTTCTTC. Translated, it gives CASSRTSGSYNEQFF.

The sample holds one count of this clone. This chain links TRBV6-5 with TRBJ2-1; D might be TRBD1 (5 bases). This CDR3 has 14 residues. CDR1 is MNHEY and CDR2 is SVGAGI in the germline V gene. Trimming removed 7 bases at V and 1 base at J, with 11 bases between. CDR3 DNA sequence: TGTGCCAGCAAGTACGACAGTTCCTACAATGAGCAGTTCTTC. Encoded protein: CASKYDSSYNEQFF.

This chain connects TRBV19 to TRBJ2-3, with 7 positions matching TRBD1. The CDR3 runs 15 residues. V lost 5 bases to trimming and J lost 2 bases; unmatched junction nucleotides: 7. In germline, CDR1 is LNHDA, CDR2 SQIVND (reference sequence). The CDR3 region has the DNA TGTGCCAGTAGTCCCAGGACAGGAATCACAGATACGCAGTATTTT. Amino acid sequence: CASSPRTGITDTQYF.

V gene TRBV5-5 combines with J gene TRBJ2-2, with TRBD2 matching 12 bases. V dropped 3 bases and J dropped 6; count of bases not matched to a gene: 6. This CDR3 comprises 16 residues. From germline, CDR1 is SGHKS and CDR2 YYEKEE (reference sequence). The DNA of the CDR3 is TGTGCCAGCAGCTATAGACTAGCGGGAGCGGCCGGGGAGCTGTTTTTT. As protein: CASSYRLAGAAGELFF.